These 25 T cell receptor beta chains were all obtained from the same sample, sequenced in a study of blood T cell repertoires in COVID-19. Clones were read by immunoSEQ multiplex PCR, and TCRdb kept only the in-frame ones, dropping some. Of some 210,000 clones listed, about 91% are singletons. The specimen sequenced was PBMCs or T cells enriched from blood (not recorded which). The origin of the receptors is a man aged 18 to 29 with acute COVID-19.

The V and J genes are TRBV6-4 and TRBJ2-2; TRBD1 matches 9 bases. CDR3 size: 15 residues. CDR1 and CDR2 (germline): MRHNA, SNTAGT. The J segment lost 6 bases and the V segment lost 8 bases, leaving 10 bases of the junction unmatched. The DNA of the CDR3 is TGTGCCAGCGGCCTCGGGACAGGGTCGTCCGGGGAGCTGTTTTTT. It translates to CASGLGTGSSGELFF.

The chain employs TRBV2 and TRBJ1-1; 9 bases agree with TRBD1. This CDR3 comprises 12 residues. V shed 11 bases, J shed 5 bases, and the junction held 6 bases outside the gene matches. In germline, CDR1 is SNHLY, CDR2 FYNNEI. The CDR3 nucleotides read TGTGCCGGAAACAGGGGGCGGACTGAAGCTTTCTTT. It specifies CAGNRGRTEAFF.

The genes are TRBV18 and TRBJ1-5; 10 bases are shared with TRBD1. V trimming: 4 bases; J trimming: 6 bases; junction bases outside the gene matches: 6. The germline CDR1 and CDR2 sequences are KGHSH and LQKENI. The CDR3 is 15 amino acids. CDR3 bases: TGTGCCAGCTCACGTACGACAGGGGGCAGTCAGCCCCAGCATTTT. It codes for CASSRTTGGSQPQHF.

The chain carries TRBV7-6 and TRBJ2-5; D is possibly TRBD2 (5 bases). The germline gives CDR1 SGHVS, CDR2 FNYEAQ. The CDR3 covers 14 residues. Between the trimmed V and J ends, which lost 8 bases and 2 bases, there was a span of 15 bases. The CDR3 nucleotides are TGTGCCAGCGAAGACCGGGGTCTACAAGAGACCCAGTACTTC. This codes for CASEDRGLQETQYF.

This clone appeared once. The chain is built from TRBV6-5 and TRBJ2-7, with a weak D call TRBD1 (6 bases). In germline, CDR1 is MNHEY, CDR2 SVGAGI. CDR3 length: 11 residues. Trimming shortened V by 7 bases and J by 6 bases, and 10 bases separated the two germline ends. The CDR3 nucleotides are TGTGCCAGCATCACAGGGAGCGAGCAGTACTTC. Protein sequence: CASITGSEQYF.

The V call is TRBV11-2, the J call TRBJ2-5, with no clear D. Trimming cost V 4 bases and J 5 bases, with 11 bases left between them. This CDR3 contains 13 residues. Germline V gene sequence: CDR1 SGHAT, CDR2 FQNNGV. The CDR3, as DNA: TGTGCCAGCAGCTCCAAGGAGTATGAGACCCAGTACTTC. Translating gives CASSSKEYETQYF. The whole variable domain, filled in from reference TRBV11-2 and TRBJ2-5, reads EAGVAQSPRYKIIEKRQSVAFWCNPISGHATLYWYQQILGQGPKLLIQFQNNGVVDDSQLPKDRFSAERLKGVDSTLKIQPAKLEDSAVYLCASSSKEYETQYFGPGTRLLVL.

The rearrangement links TRBV19 to TRBJ1-1; D is undetermined. Germline CDR1 reads LNHDA; CDR2 reads SQIVND (reference sequence). CDR3 length: 8 residues. The V and J ends lost 10 bases and 11 bases respectively, with 8 bases between them. In nucleotides, the CDR3 is TGTGCCACGCGGGTCGCTTTCTTT. This encodes CATRVAFF.

This chain uses TRBV12-3 or TRBV12-4 with TRBJ1-6; no clear D. The CDR3 is 11 residues long. Trimming cost V 6 bases and J 6 bases, with 3 bases left between them. The CDR3 sequence is CASRANSPLHF. CDR3 DNA sequence: TGTGCCAGCAGGGCTAATTCACCCCTCCACTTT.

This chain joins TRBV19 and TRBJ2-7, with D perhaps matching TRBD2 (5 bases). Looked up from germline, CDR1 is LNHDA and CDR2 is SQIVND (reference sequence). Trimming left V 7 bases short and J 0 bases short, with 16 bases between. CDR3 length: 15 residues. CDR3 sequence (DNA): TGTGCCAGTAACGCCGGGCAGCGGACCTCCTACGAGCAGTACTTC. This sequence encodes CASNAGQRTSYEQYF.

As concerns this clone: Other DNA sequences within the sample encode an identical CDR3. The V call is TRBV30, the J call TRBJ1-6; 7 bases agree with TRBD1. The germline gives CDR1 GTSNPN, CDR2 SVGIG (reference sequence). The CDR3 consists of 13 residues. Losses at the gene ends were 5 bases for V and 7 bases for J; bases not matched to a gene: 5. The CDR3 DNA reads as TGTGCCTGGGAGGGACAGCCAAATTCACCCCTCCACTTT. Residues: CAWEGQPNSPLHF.

Details on this clone: This sample includes further DNA sequences coding for the same CDR3. The rearrangement uses TRBV7-3 and TRBJ1-1; 8 nucleotides align to TRBD1. V trimming: 4 bases; J trimming: 2 bases; junction bases outside the gene matches: 3. The CDR3 loop spans 14 amino acids. Per germline, CDR1 SGHTA and CDR2 FQGTGA. CDR3 bases: TGTGCCAGCAGCTCAACAGGGGGAAACACTGAAGCTTTCTTT. Translation gives CASSSTGGNTEAFF.

This sequence joins TRBV19 and TRBJ1-1; the match to TRBD1 covers 9 bases. Germline-derived CDR1 and CDR2 are LNHDA and SQIVND (reference sequence). V trimming: 5 bases; J trimming: 6 bases; junction bases outside the gene matches: 10. There are 15 residues in the CDR3. The CDR3 region is CASSPLGQGKAEAFF. Written as DNA, the CDR3 is TGTGCCAGTAGTCCCCTCGGACAGGGGAAAGCTGAAGCTTTCTTT.

This sequence joins TRBV28 and TRBJ2-7; 11 positions match TRBD2. V gave up 4 bases and J gave up 4 bases; unmatched junction bases: 6. The germline gives CDR1 MDHEN, CDR2 SYDVKM. This CDR3 is 15 amino acids long. CDR3 protein: CASSSVAGGSYEQYF. The CDR3 bases are TGTGCCAGCAGTTCGGTAGCGGGAGGGTCTTACGAGCAGTACTTC.

This chain joins TRBV9 and TRBJ2-1, with TRBD2 matching over 7 bases. The V gene end was trimmed by 0 bases and the J gene end by 3 bases; junction bases not matched to a gene: 6. The CDR3 is made up of 16 amino acids. Per the germline V gene, CDR1 is SGDLS and CDR2 is YYNGEE. The CDR3 DNA is TGTGCCAGCAGCGTAGGCTCTAGCGGACTCTACAATGAGCAGTTCTTC. It is translated as CASSVGSSGLYNEQFF.

The CDR3: CASSETSYEQYF. The CDR3 DNA reads TGTGCCAGCAGCGAAACTAGCTACGAGCAGTACTTC. V is TRBV5-4 and J is TRBJ2-7; D may be TRBD2 (5 bases). Per the germline V gene, CDR1 is SGHNT and CDR2 is YYREEE (reference sequence). Trimming stripped 4 bases from V and 3 bases from J, with 8 bases between. This CDR3 contains 12 residues.

The V call is TRBV5-1, the J call TRBJ1-1; D not resolved. V lost 0 bases to trimming and J lost 3 bases, with 9 bases between them. CDR1 is SGHRS, CDR2 YFSETQ, per germline. The CDR3 length is 14 residues. CDR3 DNA: TGCGCCAGCAGCTTGGTGGGCGCATACACTGAAGCTTTCTTT. Residues: CASSLVGAYTEAFF.

The chain employs TRBV6-2 or TRBV6-3 and TRBJ2-7; 9 bases align to TRBD2. This CDR3 has 15 residues. Losses at the gene ends were 4 bases for V and 3 bases for J; bases not matched to a gene: 7. In germline, CDR1 is MNHEY, CDR2 SVGEGT. The CDR3 reads CASSSPLAGFYEQYF. The CDR3 DNA follows: TGTGCCAGCAGTTCGCCTCTAGCGGGATTCTACGAGCAGTACTTC.

V usage is TRBV19 and J usage is TRBJ1-2; D might be TRBD1 (6 bases). V was trimmed by 1 base and J by 4 bases, leaving 13 bases between them. The CDR3 covers 15 residues. CDR1 and CDR2 (germline): LNHDA, SQIVND (reference sequence). The DNA for the CDR3 is TGTGCCAGTAGTATAGTGGCAGGGGTGAGCTATGGCTACACCTTC. Translation: CASSIVAGVSYGYTF.

J is TRBJ2-7 and V is TRBV21-1; TRBD2 reflects the table's D call only, with no check against the DNA. TRBV21-1 is a known pseudogene. The CDR3 contains 17 residues. CDR3 DNA sequence: TGTGCCAGCAGCAAATCGGCACTAGCGGGAGCTTCCCTCGAGCAGTACTTC. Translation gives CASSKSALAGASLEQYF.

V gene TRBV11-2 combines with J gene TRBJ2-4; 8 positions agree with TRBD1. J lost 0 bases, V lost 3 bases, and 10 bases had no gene match. The germline gives CDR1 SGHAT, CDR2 FQNNGV. The CDR3 runs 18 residues. This chain's CDR3 is CASSLGQDSALAKNIQYF. CDR3 in DNA: TGTGCCAGCAGCTTGGGACAGGATTCTGCACTAGCCAAAAACATTCAGTACTTC.

CDR3 region: CASSFLGQDYEQYF. The CDR3 coding sequence is TGTGCCAGTAGTTTCTTAGGACAGGACTACGAGCAGTACTTC. V and J are TRBV19 and TRBJ2-7, with 7 bases fitting TRBD1. The length of the CDR3 is 14 residues. The V gene's germline CDR1 is LNHDA and CDR2 SQIVND (reference sequence). Unmatched junction bases numbered 7, after V lost 5 bases and J lost 3 bases. The complete variable domain, with remaining parts taken from reference TRBV19 and TRBJ2-7, reads DGGITQSPKYLFRKEGQNVTLSCEQNLNHDAMYWYRQDPGQGLRLIYYSQIVNDFQKGDIAEGYSVSREKKESFPLTVTSAQKNPTAFYLCASSFLGQDYEQYFGPGTRLTVT.

This chain links TRBV13 with TRBJ2-7; TRBD2 aligns across 8 bases. The junction had 9 bases not matched to a gene; V was cut back by 3 bases and J by 2 bases. The CDR3 runs 16 residues. Germline V lookup: CDR1 PRHDT, CDR2 FYEKMQ (reference sequence). For the CDR3, the DNA is TGTGCCAGCAGCTTTCTGGCGGGACTAGGGCCCTACGAGCAGTACTTC. Translation gives CASSFLAGLGPYEQYF. Combining the CDR3 with reference TRBV13 and TRBJ2-7 gives the whole variable domain AAGVIQSPRHLIKEKRETATLKCYPIPRHDTVYWYQQGPGQDPQFLISFYEKMQSDKGSIPDRFSAQQFSDYHSELNMSSLELGDSALYFCASSFLAGLGPYEQYFGPGTRLTVT.

The chain carries TRBV4-3 and TRBJ2-7; D perhaps matches TRBD2 (5 bases). CDR3 size: 17 residues. V dropped 1 base and J dropped 2 bases, with 18 bases sitting between them. Germline V gene sequence: CDR1 LGHNA, CDR2 YSLEER. The DNA for the CDR3 is TGCGCCAGCAGCCAAGCGATTCCGGGAACAGTGACCTACGAGCAGTACTTC. This translates into CASSQAIPGTVTYEQYF.

The genes are TRBV28 and TRBJ1-1; a possible D gene is TRBD1 (6 bases). Germline V lookup: CDR1 MDHEN, CDR2 SYDVKM. This CDR3 is built from 13 residues. Trimming removed 7 bases from V and 0 bases from J, with 9 bases in between. The CDR3 nucleotides are TGTGCCAGCAATGGACAGATGAACACTGAAGCTTTCTTT. It codes for CASNGQMNTEAFF.

V is TRBV5-5 and J is TRBJ2-7; 8 bases match TRBD2. CDR1 and CDR2 from the germline V gene are SGHKS and YYEKEE (reference sequence). This CDR3 has 14 amino acids. V lost 3 bases and J lost 0; bases outside the gene matches: 2. CDR3 bases: TGTGCCAGCAGCTATGGGACTAGCTCCTACGAGCAGTACTTC. Its protein product is CASSYGTSSYEQYF.